Listed below are T cell receptor beta chains from one sample, sequenced in a study of shared clonotypes between healthy human individuals. Data came from immunoSEQ multiplex PCR; TCRdb stores just in-frame clones and leaves some out. The data hold 550,000 to 600,000 clones, with 95% to 98% observed a single time. Sequenced: naive CD8+ T cells sorted from blood. The origin of the receptors is a man under 40 in good health. The CDR3 runs from the conserved cysteine through the conserved F or W. The D gene is left open where the match is weak. Expanded clones get a size class; other rows say once, few or many, or leave the size out.

d_call j_call clone_size v_call cdr3_nt cdr3_aa
NA TRBJ2-2 NA TRBV5-6 TGTGCCAGCAGCTTGCCGGGAGTCACCAGAGCCGGGGAGCTGTTTTTT CASSLPGVTRAGELFF
NA TRBJ2-2 NA TRBV4-1 TGCGCCAGCAGCCAACTGACCGGGGAGCTGTTTTTT CASSQLTGELFF
NA TRBJ1-5 NA TRBV19 TGTGCCAGTAGTATCTCGTCAGGAGGCAATCAGCCCCAGCATTTT CASSISSGGNQPQHF
NA TRBJ2-7 NA TRBV29-1 TGCAGCTCCCTGACGGAGACCTACGAGCAGTACTTC CSSLTETYEQYF
NA TRBJ2-1 NA TRBV7-7 TGTGCCAGCAGCTCGCTCTTGGGCCGTTCCAATGAGCAGTTCTTC CASSSLLGRSNEQFF
TRBD2 TRBJ2-1 NA TRBV10-1 TGCGCCAGCAGTGAGTCACCGGGGGGGAATGAGCAGTTCTTC CASSESPGGNEQFF
TRBD1 TRBJ2-3 NA TRBV4-1 TGCGCCAGCAGCCGAGAATACCAGGGGGCGCTGGCAGATACGCAGTATTTT CASSREYQGALADTQYF
NA TRBJ2-2 NA TRBV18 TGTGCCAGCTCACTACGCCAGGAAGATGTTAACACCGGGGAGCTGTTTTTT CASSLRQEDVNTGELFF
NA TRBJ2-5 NA TRBV6-6 TGTGCCAGCAGTCCCTTGGAGAGGCTTCAAGAGACCCAGTACTTC CASSPLERLQETQYF
TRBD1 TRBJ2-5 NA TRBV5-6 TGTGCCAGCAGCGAGGGGGCGGAAGAGACCCAGTACTTC CASSEGAEETQYF
NA TRBJ1-1 NA TRBV5-1 TGCGCCAGCAGCTTGGTCATGGTAGGGGTCCCTGAAGCTTTCTTT CASSLVMVGVPEAFF
NA TRBJ1-3 NA TRBV9 TGTGCCAGCGGAACCGGAAACACCATATATTTT CASGTGNTIYF
NA TRBJ2-2 NA TRBV27 TGTGCCAGCAGTTTAGGTTGGGGGGAGCTGTTTTTT CASSLGWGELFF
NA TRBJ1-4 NA TRBV7-3 TGTGCCAGCAGCCCCACGGGGGGTGGCGAAAAACTGTTTTTT CASSPTGGGEKLFF
NA TRBJ2-7 NA TRBV6-6 TGTGCCAGCAGCCTCCAGGGTGTCCACGAGCAGTACTTC CASSLQGVHEQYF
NA TRBJ2-2 NA TRBV27 TGTGCCAGCAGTCCATTGAACACCGGGGAGCTGTTTTTT CASSPLNTGELFF
NA TRBJ2-4 NA TRBV11-3 TGTGCCAGCCCCCGGGACAACAAAAACATTCAGTACTTC CASPRDNKNIQYF
NA TRBJ2-3 NA TRBV9 TGTGCCAGCAGCGTAGAGCGGAACACAGATACGCAGTATTTT CASSVERNTDTQYF
TRBD1 TRBJ2-2 once TRBV5-1 TGCGCCAGCAGCCCCCGGGACAGGGATGGCACCGGGGAGCTGTTTTTT CASSPRDRDGTGELFF
TRBD1 TRBJ2-7 once TRBV7-9 TGTGCCAGCAGCTTAGCGCGGACAGGGGGCTACGAGCAGTACTTC CASSLARTGGYEQYF
NA TRBJ1-5 NA TRBV4-3 TGCGCCAGCAGCCAAGAGGGACCTCCCAATCAGCCCCAGCATTTT CASSQEGPPNQPQHF
NA TRBJ2-2 NA TRBV29-1 TGCAGCGTTGAAGTGGTAGGGGAGCTGTTTTTT CSVEVVGELFF
TRBD1 TRBJ2-6 NA TRBV18 TGTGCCAGCTCACCCATAGGACAGGGGGCTGATGGTGGGGCCAACGTCCTGACTTTC CASSPIGQGADGGANVLTF
NA TRBJ2-2 NA TRBV5-6 TGTGCCAGCAGCTCTATCCGTCGGGGGCGCACCGGGGAGCTGTTTTTT CASSSIRRGRTGELFF
NA TRBJ1-1 NA TRBV11-2 TGTGCCAGCAGCTTAGGGGGCGGGGAAGCTTTCTTT CASSLGGGEAFF
NA TRBJ2-1 NA TRBV29-1 TGCAGCGTTGAGGAGAGGGCCCATGAGCAGTTCTTC CSVEERAHEQFF
NA TRBJ2-7 NA TRBV18 TGTGCCAGCTCACCACCGTGGCTGGATTACGAGCAGTACTTC CASSPPWLDYEQYF
NA TRBJ2-7 once TRBV28 TGTGCCAGCAGTTTGGTGGGAGCCTTTTACGAGCAGTACTTC CASSLVGAFYEQYF
NA TRBJ1-3 NA TRBV7-2 TGTGCCAGCAGCTTAGCCGGGGGTTTTGGAAACACCATATATTTT CASSLAGGFGNTIYF
NA TRBJ2-7 NA TRBV11-2 TGTGCCAGCAGCACGGGTTCCTACGAGCAGTACTTC CASSTGSYEQYF
TRBD1 TRBJ1-1 NA TRBV5-1 TGCGCCAGCAGCAACGGACAGGGCGATTGGACTGAAGCTTTCTTT CASSNGQGDWTEAFF
NA TRBJ2-2 NA TRBV2 TGTGCCAGCAGTGATATCGGCTCGGGGATCACCGGGGAGCTGTTTTTT CASSDIGSGITGELFF
NA TRBJ1-1 NA TRBV27 TGTGCCAGCAGTTTAGCAATGAACACTGAAGCTTTCTTT CASSLAMNTEAFF
TRBD1 TRBJ2-7 NA TRBV10-2 TGCGCCAGCAAGATAACAGGGGGCGAGTACGAGCAGTACTTC CASKITGGEYEQYF
NA TRBJ2-7 NA TRBV11-2 TGTGCCAGCAGCCCCCTAACCCGGGATTCCTACGAGCAGTACTTC CASSPLTRDSYEQYF
TRBD1 TRBJ2-2 NA TRBV28 TGTGCCAGCAGTTTAGGGACAGGGGGCATTAGCGGGGAGCTGTTTTTT CASSLGTGGISGELFF
NA TRBJ2-3 NA TRBV19 TGTGCCAGTAGTCCCTACCTTCGATCGGTAGATACGCAGTATTTT CASSPYLRSVDTQYF